The T cell receptor (beta chain) described here comes from a study of cytomegalovirus exposure and HLA in healthy donors. The PCR had 60 Vbeta and 13 Jbeta primers. The data were produced by immunoSEQ multiplex PCR, yet TCRdb's version contains in-frame clones alone and is incomplete. The sample records 150,000 to 200,000 clones, around nine tenths being singletons. In its sample, this clone was seen once. What it recognizes is unknown. V lost 1 base and J lost 6, with 13 bases in between. The V gene's germline CDR1 is SGHRS and CDR2 YFSETQ. The CDR3 spans 14 residues. Findings and caveats of the study: An analysis was carried out later, and it reportedly showed fewer N-insertions in an Asian-associated ancestry cluster than the approximately 610-donor mean. In a later analysis, compared with equally common non-associated chains, HLA-associated beta chains were more expanded.

The source of this sequence is a woman between 18 and 29 years old in good health and CMV-seronegative. The J gene is TRBJ1-2, the V gene TRBV5-1; a weak D match, TRBD1 (6 bases). Input material: PBMCs. The CDR3 region is CASSLWGRSNGYTF. CDR3 in DNA: TGCGCCAGCAGCTTGTGGGGGCGCTCGAATGGCTACACCTTC.